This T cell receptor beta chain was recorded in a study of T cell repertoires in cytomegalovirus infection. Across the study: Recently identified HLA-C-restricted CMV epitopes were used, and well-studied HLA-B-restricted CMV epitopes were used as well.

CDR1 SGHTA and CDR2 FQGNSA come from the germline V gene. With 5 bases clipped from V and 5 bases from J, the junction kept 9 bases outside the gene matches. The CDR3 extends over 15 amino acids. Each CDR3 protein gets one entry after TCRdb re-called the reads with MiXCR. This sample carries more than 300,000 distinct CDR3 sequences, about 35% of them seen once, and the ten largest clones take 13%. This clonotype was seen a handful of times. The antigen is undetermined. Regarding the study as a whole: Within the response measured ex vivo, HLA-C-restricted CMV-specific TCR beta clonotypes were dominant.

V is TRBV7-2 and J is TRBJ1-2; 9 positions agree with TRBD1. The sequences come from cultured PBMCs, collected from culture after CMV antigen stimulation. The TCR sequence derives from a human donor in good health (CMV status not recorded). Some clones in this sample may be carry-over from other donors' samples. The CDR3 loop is CASSVAGTGTYGYTF. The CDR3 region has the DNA TGTGCCAGCAGCGTCGCCGGGACAGGGACGTATGGCTACACCTTC.